The 8 T cell receptor beta chains listed next were all sequenced from one sample in a study of blood T cell repertoires in COVID-19. Assay: immunoSEQ multiplex PCR; the TCRdb copy retains only in-frame clones and omits some. In the table there are about 180,000 clones, about 86% of which are singletons. The sample taken for sequencing was peripheral blood. These receptors were collected from a man aged 45-60 years with active or convalescent COVID-19.

V gene TRBV6-5 combines with J gene TRBJ1-2, with a tentative D call TRBD1 (5 bases). Germline assignment: CDR1 MNHEY and CDR2 SVGAGI. V lost 6 bases and J lost 5, with 13 bases in between. This CDR3 region has 13 residues. The DNA of the CDR3 is TGTGCCAGCAGAAAGGGACTGAAGTATGGCTACACCTTC. Its protein product is CASRKGLKYGYTF.

With regard to this clone: A much larger clone differs from this one at a single base, so this may be a read error. The CDR3 DNA reads TGTGCCAGCAGCCCAGGGTTGAGCAATCAGCCCCAGCATTTT. The encoded protein is CASSPGLSNQPQHF. V is TRBV6-5 and J is TRBJ1-5, with D possibly being TRBD1 (5 bases). The ends were cut back, 6 bases at V and 1 base at J, with 10 bases in the middle. This CDR3 spans 14 amino acids. Germline CDR1 MNHEY, CDR2 SVGAGI.

The chain employs TRBV5-1 and TRBJ2-6, with 7 bases identical to TRBD1. The ends lost 4 bases at V and 0 bases at J; junction bases unmatched: 7. CDR3 length equals 17 residues. Per the germline V gene, CDR1 is SGHRS and CDR2 is YFSETQ. CDR3 loop: CASSDRTGRSGANVLTF. The CDR3 nucleotides read TGCGCCAGCAGCGATCGGACAGGCCGCTCTGGGGCCAACGTCCTGACTTTC.

The chain couples TRBV27 to TRBJ1-2, with 10 bases identical to TRBD1. After removal of 4 bases from V and 6 bases from J, the junction contained 14 bases not matched to a gene. Germline CDR1 MNHEY, CDR2 SMNVEV (reference sequence). The CDR3 runs to 17 residues. CDR3 sequence: CASSSSRPGQGFDGYTF. The DNA of the CDR3 is TGTGCCAGCAGTTCCTCTAGACCGGGACAGGGGTTCGATGGCTACACCTTC.

This chain uses TRBV27 with TRBJ2-1; no clear D. The CDR3 covers 14 residues. Germline V gives CDR1 MNHEY, CDR2 SMNVEV (reference sequence). V was clipped by 6 bases and J by 7 bases, with 16 bases between them. CDR3 in amino acids: CASRNSGYVNEQFF. The DNA for the CDR3 is TGTGCCAGCAGAAACAGTGGTTACGTAAATGAGCAGTTCTTC.

The genes are TRBV27 and TRBJ1-1, with D possibly matching TRBD1 (6 bases). The germline V and J ends were trimmed by 6 bases and 4 bases, with 15 bases remaining between them. From germline, CDR1 is MNHEY and CDR2 SMNVEV (reference sequence). The CDR3 contains 14 residues. The CDR3: CASSRLTGTTEAFF. The CDR3 nucleotides read TGTGCCAGCAGCCGATTAACAGGGACCACTGAAGCTTTCTTT.

The J gene is TRBJ1-1, the V gene TRBV19, with D perhaps matching TRBD1 (6 bases). Germline values: CDR1 LNHDA, CDR2 SQIVND (reference sequence). Trimming stripped 0 bases from V and 2 bases from J, with 13 bases between. The CDR3 extends over 16 amino acids. The CDR3, as DNA: TGTGCCAGTAGTATAGAGCCCCAGGGGTATAACACTGAAGCTTTCTTT. Its translation is CASSIEPQGYNTEAFF.

The chain combines TRBV2 with TRBJ2-1; 9 bases agree with TRBD2. This CDR3 is built from 12 residues. Germline-derived CDR1 and CDR2 are SNHLY and FYNNEI. The J segment lost 12 bases and the V segment lost 3 bases, leaving 3 bases of the junction unmatched. The CDR3 nucleotides read TGTGCCAGCAGTGAGGGGCGGGAGGGGCAGTTCTTC. It specifies CASSEGREGQFF.